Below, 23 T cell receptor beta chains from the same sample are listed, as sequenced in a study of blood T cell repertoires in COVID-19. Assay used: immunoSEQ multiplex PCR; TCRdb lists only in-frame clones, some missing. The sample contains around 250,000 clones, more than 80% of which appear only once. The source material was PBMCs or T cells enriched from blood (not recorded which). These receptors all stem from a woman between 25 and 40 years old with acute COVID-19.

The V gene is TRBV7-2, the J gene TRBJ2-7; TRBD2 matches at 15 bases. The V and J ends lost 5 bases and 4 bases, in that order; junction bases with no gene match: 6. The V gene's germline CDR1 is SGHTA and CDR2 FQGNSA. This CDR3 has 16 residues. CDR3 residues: CASSTGTSGRPYEQYF. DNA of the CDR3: TGTGCCAGCAGCACCGGGACTAGCGGGAGGCCTTACGAGCAGTACTTC.

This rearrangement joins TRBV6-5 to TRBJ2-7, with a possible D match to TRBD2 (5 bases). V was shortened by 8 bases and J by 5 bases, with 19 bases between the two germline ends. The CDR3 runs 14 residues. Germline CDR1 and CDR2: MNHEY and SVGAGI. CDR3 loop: CASVSLEGEHEQYF. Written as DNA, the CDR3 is TGTGCCAGCGTTTCCCTAGAGGGTGAACACGAGCAGTACTTC.

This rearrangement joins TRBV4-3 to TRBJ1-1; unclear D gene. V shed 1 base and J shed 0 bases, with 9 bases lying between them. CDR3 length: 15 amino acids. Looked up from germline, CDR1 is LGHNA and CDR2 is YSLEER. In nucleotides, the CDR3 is TGCGCCAGCAGCCAAGGGGCGCAGATGAACACTGAAGCTTTCTTT. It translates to CASSQGAQMNTEAFF.

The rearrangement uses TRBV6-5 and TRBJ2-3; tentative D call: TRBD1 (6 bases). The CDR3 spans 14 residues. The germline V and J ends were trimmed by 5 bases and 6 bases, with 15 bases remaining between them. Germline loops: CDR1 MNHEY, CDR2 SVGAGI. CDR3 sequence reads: CASSQGTAWDTQYF. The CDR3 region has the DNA TGTGCCAGCAGTCAGGGGACGGCGTGGGATACGCAGTATTTT.

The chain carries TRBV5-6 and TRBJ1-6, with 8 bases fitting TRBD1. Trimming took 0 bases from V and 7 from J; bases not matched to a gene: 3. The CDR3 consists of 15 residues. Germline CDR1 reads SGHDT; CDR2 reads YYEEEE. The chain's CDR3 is CASSLATGVNSPLHF. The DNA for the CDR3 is TGTGCCAGCAGCTTGGCGACAGGGGTGAATTCACCCCTCCACTTT. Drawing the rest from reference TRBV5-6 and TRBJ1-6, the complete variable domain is DAGVTQSPTHLIKTRGQQVTLRCSPKSGHDTVSWYQQALGQGPQFIFQYYEEEERQRGNFPDRFSGHQFPNYSSELNVNALLLGDSALYLCASSLATGVNSPLHFGNGTRLTVT.

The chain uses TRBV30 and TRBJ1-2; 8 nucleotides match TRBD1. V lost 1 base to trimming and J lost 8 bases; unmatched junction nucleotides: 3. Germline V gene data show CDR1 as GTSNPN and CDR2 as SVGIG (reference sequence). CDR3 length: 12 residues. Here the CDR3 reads CAWSGTGKGYTF. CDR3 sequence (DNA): TGTGCCTGGAGTGGGACAGGGAAGGGCTACACCTTC.

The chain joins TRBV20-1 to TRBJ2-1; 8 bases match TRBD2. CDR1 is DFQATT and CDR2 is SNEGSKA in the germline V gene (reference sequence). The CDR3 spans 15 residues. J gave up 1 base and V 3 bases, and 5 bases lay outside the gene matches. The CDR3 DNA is TGCAGTGCTAGTCCAGCGGGAGCGTCCTACAATGAGCAGTTCTTC. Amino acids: CSASPAGASYNEQFF.

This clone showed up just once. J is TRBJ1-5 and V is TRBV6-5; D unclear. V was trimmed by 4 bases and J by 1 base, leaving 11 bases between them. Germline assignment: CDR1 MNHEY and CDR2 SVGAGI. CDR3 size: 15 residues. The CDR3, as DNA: TGTGCCAGCAGTTCCTCCCTGTTAAGCAATCAGCCCCAGCATTTT. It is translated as CASSSSLLSNQPQHF.

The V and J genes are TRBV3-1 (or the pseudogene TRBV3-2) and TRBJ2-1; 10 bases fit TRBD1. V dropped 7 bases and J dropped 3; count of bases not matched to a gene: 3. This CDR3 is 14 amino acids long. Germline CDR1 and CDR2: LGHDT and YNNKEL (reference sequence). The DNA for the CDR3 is TGTGCCAGCACGGGACAGGGGCGCTACAATGAGCAGTTCTTC. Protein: CASTGQGRYNEQFF.

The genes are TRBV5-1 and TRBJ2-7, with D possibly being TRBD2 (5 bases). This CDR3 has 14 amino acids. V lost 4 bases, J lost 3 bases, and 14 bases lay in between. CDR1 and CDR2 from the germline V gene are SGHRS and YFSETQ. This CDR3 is CASSLDTRNYEQYF. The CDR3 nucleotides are TGCGCCAGCAGCCTCGATACTAGAAACTACGAGCAGTACTTC.

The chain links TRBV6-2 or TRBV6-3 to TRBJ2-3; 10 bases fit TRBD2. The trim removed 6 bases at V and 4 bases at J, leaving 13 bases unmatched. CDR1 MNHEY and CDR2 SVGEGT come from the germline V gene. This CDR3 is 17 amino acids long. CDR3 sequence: CASSRRSLAGVADTQYF. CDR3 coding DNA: TGTGCCAGCAGCCGAAGATCCCTAGCGGGAGTGGCAGATACGCAGTATTTT.

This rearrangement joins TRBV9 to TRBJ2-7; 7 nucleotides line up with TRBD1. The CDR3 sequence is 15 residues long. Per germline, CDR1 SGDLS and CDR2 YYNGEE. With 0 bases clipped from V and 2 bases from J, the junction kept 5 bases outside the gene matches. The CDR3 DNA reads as TGTGCCAGCAGCGTAGACAGGGGCAACACCTACGAGCAGTACTTC. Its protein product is CASSVDRGNTYEQYF.

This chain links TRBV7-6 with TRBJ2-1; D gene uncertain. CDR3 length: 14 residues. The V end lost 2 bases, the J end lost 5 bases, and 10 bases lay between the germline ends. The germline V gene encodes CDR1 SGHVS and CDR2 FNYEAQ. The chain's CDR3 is CASSLQSQDNEQFF. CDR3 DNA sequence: TGTGCCAGCAGCTTACAGAGTCAGGACAATGAGCAGTTCTTC.

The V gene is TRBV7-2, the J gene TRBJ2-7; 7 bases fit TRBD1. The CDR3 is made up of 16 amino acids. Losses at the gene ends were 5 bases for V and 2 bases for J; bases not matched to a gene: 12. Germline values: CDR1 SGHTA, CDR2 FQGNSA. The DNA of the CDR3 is TGTGCCAGCAGCGCAGTCCCCAAGACAGGGACCTACGAGCAGTACTTC. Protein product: CASSAVPKTGTYEQYF. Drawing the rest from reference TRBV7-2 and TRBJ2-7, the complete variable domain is GAGVSQSPSNKVTEKGKDVELRCDPISGHTALYWYRQSLGQGLEFLIYFQGNSAPDKSGLPSDRFSAERTGGSVSTLTIQRTQQEDSAVYLCASSAVPKTGTYEQYFGPGTRLTVT.

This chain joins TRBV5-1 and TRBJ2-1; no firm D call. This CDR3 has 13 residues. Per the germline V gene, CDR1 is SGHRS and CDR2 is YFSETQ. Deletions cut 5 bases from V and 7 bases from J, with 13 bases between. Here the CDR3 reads CASRTPEKNEQFF. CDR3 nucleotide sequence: TGCGCCAGCAGGACTCCTGAGAAAAATGAGCAGTTCTTC. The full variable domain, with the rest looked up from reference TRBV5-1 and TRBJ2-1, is KAGVTQTPRYLIKTRGQQVTLSCSPISGHRSVSWYQQTPGQGLQFLFEYFSETQRNKGNFPGRFSGRQFSNSRSEMNVSTLELGDSALYLCASRTPEKNEQFFGPGTRLTVL.

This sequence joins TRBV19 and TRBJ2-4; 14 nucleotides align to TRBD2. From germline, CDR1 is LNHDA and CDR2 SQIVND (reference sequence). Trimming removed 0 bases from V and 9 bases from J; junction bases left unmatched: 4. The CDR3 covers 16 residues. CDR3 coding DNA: TGTGCCAGTAGTATAGAAGGACTAGCGGGAGGATCCATTCAGTACTTC. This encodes CASSIEGLAGGSIQYF.

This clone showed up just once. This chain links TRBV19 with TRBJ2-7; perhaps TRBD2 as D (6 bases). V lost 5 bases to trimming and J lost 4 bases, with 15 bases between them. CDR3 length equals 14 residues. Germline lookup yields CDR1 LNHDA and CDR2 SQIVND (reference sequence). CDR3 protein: CASSGGTGFYEQYF. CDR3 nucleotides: TGTGCCAGTAGTGGAGGGACGGGTTTTTACGAGCAGTACTTC. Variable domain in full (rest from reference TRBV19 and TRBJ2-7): DGGITQSPKYLFRKEGQNVTLSCEQNLNHDAMYWYRQDPGQGLRLIYYSQIVNDFQKGDIAEGYSVSREKKESFPLTVTSAQKNPTAFYLCASSGGTGFYEQYFGPGTRLTVT.

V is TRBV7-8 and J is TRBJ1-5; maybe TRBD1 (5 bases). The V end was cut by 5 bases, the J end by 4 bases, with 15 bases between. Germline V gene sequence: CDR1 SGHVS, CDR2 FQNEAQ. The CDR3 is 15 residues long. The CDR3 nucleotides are TGTGCCAGCAGCACGCAGGGAATCGGGAATCAGCCCCAGCATTTT. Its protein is CASSTQGIGNQPQHF.

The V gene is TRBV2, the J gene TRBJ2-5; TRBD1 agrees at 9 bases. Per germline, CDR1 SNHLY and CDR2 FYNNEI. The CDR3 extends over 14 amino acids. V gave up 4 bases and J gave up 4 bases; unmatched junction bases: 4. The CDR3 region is CASSGGQGGETQYF. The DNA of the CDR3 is TGTGCCAGCAGTGGGGGACAGGGAGGAGAGACCCAGTACTTC.

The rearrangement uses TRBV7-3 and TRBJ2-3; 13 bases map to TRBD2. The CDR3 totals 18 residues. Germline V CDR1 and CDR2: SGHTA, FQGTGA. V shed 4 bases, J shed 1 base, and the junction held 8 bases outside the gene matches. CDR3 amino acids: CASSSSTGLAGGTDTQYF. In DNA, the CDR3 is TGTGCCAGCAGCTCCTCAACCGGACTAGCGGGAGGCACAGATACGCAGTATTTT.

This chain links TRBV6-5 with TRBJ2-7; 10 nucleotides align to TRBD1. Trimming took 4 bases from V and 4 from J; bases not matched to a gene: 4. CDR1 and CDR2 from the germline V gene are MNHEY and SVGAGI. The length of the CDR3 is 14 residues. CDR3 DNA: TGTGCCAGCAGTTTGACAGGGGGCTATTACGAGCAGTACTTC. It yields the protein CASSLTGGYYEQYF.

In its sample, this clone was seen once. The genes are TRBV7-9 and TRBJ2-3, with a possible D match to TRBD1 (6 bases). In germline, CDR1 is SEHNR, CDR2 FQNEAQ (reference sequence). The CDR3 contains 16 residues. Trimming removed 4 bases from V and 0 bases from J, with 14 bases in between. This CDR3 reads CASSSSDRISTDTQYF. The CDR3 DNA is TGTGCCAGCAGCTCCTCCGACAGGATTAGCACAGATACGCAGTATTTT.

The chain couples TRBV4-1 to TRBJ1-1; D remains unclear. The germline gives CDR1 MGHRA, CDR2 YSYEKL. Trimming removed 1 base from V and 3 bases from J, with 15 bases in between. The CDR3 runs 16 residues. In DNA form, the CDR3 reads TGCGCCAGCAGCCAAGGCGGCGGGCAGTGGGACACTGAAGCTTTCTTT. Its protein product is CASSQGGGQWDTEAFF.